This T cell receptor (beta chain) was captured in a study of CD8 T cells in ankylosing spondylitis. Study results and limitations: Peripheral blood held disease-linked clones only at relatively low frequency, and these were CD8+. Reportedly, matched ankylosing spondylitis synovial fluid was significantly enriched for disease-linked clones.

TCRdb re-analysed the 5' RACE reads in MiXCR, keeping a single row per CDR3 protein. This table has 200,000 to 300,000 distinct CDR3 sequences, roughly 10% appearing once. This CDR3 is built from 16 residues. The V end was cut by 7 bases, the J end by 0 bases, with 19 bases between. From germline, CDR1 is SGHRS and CDR2 YFSETQ. This clonotype was recorded many times. The antigen remains undetermined. The specimen sequenced was blood, either unsorted or a sorted T cell fraction (not recorded which). The origin of this receptor is a male donor with ankylosing spondylitis or in good health (not recorded which). This rearrangement joins TRBV5-1 to TRBJ1-1, with a possible D match to TRBD1 (5 bases). The CDR3 region is CASLPGGVNVNTEAFF. The CDR3 DNA reads as TGCGCCAGCCTACCGGGGGGGGTTAACGTGAACACTGAAGCTTTCTTT. The full variable domain, rest sourced from reference TRBV5-1 and TRBJ1-1, is KAGVTQTPRYLIKTRGQQVTLSCSPISGHRSVSWYQQTPGQGLQFLFEYFSETQRNKGNFPGRFSGRQFSNSRSEMNVSTLELGDSALYLCASLPGGVNVNTEAFFGQGTRLTVV.